This T cell receptor beta chain was sequenced in a study of long-term antiretroviral therapy in people with HIV. Study-wide results and limits: Clonotypes expanded prior to ART showed repertoire dominance at all sampled time points.

Points on this clone: Antigen unknown.

With survey level as its setting, the immunoSEQ assay was v3.0. Generated by immunoSEQ multiplex PCR, the TCRdb table keeps only in-frame clones and is missing some. The data contain some 17,000 clones, around 77% of them seen just once; the ten biggest clones take up more than 14%. Germline CDR1 and CDR2: SQVTM and ANQGSEA. V lost 5 bases to trimming and J lost 4 bases, with 8 bases between them. CDR3 length: 12 amino acids. The TCR originated in a man aged 25-45 years with HIV. The input for sequencing was unsorted PBMCs, taken about 2.1 years before starting antiretroviral therapy. The chain joins TRBV29-1 to TRBJ2-2; D is unclear. The CDR3: CSVRVTTGELFF. CDR3 DNA sequence: TGCAGCGTTAGGGTCACCACCGGGGAGCTGTTTTTT.